This T cell receptor beta chain was sequenced during a study of T cells in Graves' hyperthyroidism and ophthalmopathy. This clonotype came up many times. This CDR3 is 15 amino acids long. Germline V CDR1 and CDR2: LGHDT, YNNKEL (reference sequence). V was pared by 5 bases and J by 0 bases, with 10 bases between. Uncontrolled infection, other autoimmune disease, pregnancy or lactation led to exclusion. RNA transcripts yielded amplified TCR beta CDR3 regions. The study used the HTBI primer set for a first-round RT-PCR of the TCR CDR3. In TCRdb, the multiplex PCR reads were re-called with MiXCR into one record per CDR3 protein. The table records fewer than 550,000 distinct CDR3 sequences, about a sixth of them present only once.

V is TRBV3-1 and J is TRBJ2-2; D is unclear. The specimen was blood. The clonotype originates from a woman under 30 with Graves' hyperthyroidism. In DNA, the CDR3 is TGTGCCAGCAGCTCGACTGAGGCGAACACCGGGGAGCTGTTTTTT. Protein sequence: CASSSTEANTGELFF.